Shown below are 27 T cell receptor beta chains from a single sample sequenced in a study of cytomegalovirus exposure and HLA in healthy donors listed by TCRdb under 2017. The method was the immunoSEQ multiplex PCR assay. For the multiplex PCR, a mixture combining 60 forward primers for TCR Vbeta segments and 13 reverse primers for TCR Jbeta segments was used. This is the immuneACCESS table as TCRdb keeps it, with only in-frame sequences that have V and J called. A part of the clones is gone; compared with another copy, unresolved V genes explain less than half, and the rest is unexplained. Within this sample are more than 65,000 clones, with roughly 80% of them counted one time only. The top ten hold just over 3% of the sample. The sequencing sample was made of PBMCs. Source of these receptors: a man aged 40-49 years in good health and CMV-seronegative.

V is TRBV19 and J is TRBJ1-2, with D possibly matching TRBD1 (5 bases). This CDR3 has 13 amino acids. Trimming stripped 7 bases from V and 8 bases from J, with 17 bases between. CDR1 LNHDA and CDR2 SQIVND come from the germline V gene (reference sequence). CDR3 DNA: TGTGCCAGTACTACATGGGGGGAACGAGGCTACACCTTC. It specifies CASTTWGERGYTF. Looking up the rest from reference TRBV19 and TRBJ1-2 gives the full variable domain: DGGITQSPKYLFRKEGQNVTLSCEQNLNHDAMYWYRQDPGQGLRLIYYSQIVNDFQKGDIAEGYSVSREKKESFPLTVTSAQKNPTAFYLCASTTWGERGYTFGSGTRLTVV.

This clone has just a few counts. The J gene is TRBJ2-1, the V gene TRBV29-1; 7 bases agree with TRBD1. V lost 7 bases to trimming and J lost 4 bases; unmatched junction nucleotides: 16. The length of the CDR3 is 16 residues. CDR1 is SQVTM and CDR2 is ANQGSEA in the germline V gene. Here the CDR3 reads CSAHSTGTEKYNEQFF. Here the CDR3 DNA reads TGCAGCGCCCATTCTACCGGGACAGAAAAATACAATGAGCAGTTCTTC.

The chain combines TRBV4-1 with TRBJ2-1; D may be TRBD2 (5 bases). V lost 4 bases and J lost 7, with 11 bases in between. Germline V gene lookup returns CDR1 MGHRA and CDR2 YSYEKL. The CDR3 totals 13 residues. CDR3 amino acids: CASSPLPGNEQFF. CDR3 DNA: TGCGCCAGCAGCCCCCTCCCGGGGAATGAGCAGTTCTTC.

The chain uses TRBV28 and TRBJ1-2; tentative D call: TRBD1 (6 bases). From germline, CDR1 is MDHEN and CDR2 SYDVKM. This CDR3 has 15 residues. V lost 6 bases, J lost 5 bases, and 19 bases lay in between. The CDR3 loop reads CASSTPQGSRYGYTF. The CDR3 DNA reads as TGTGCCAGCAGCACGCCACAGGGATCGCGGTATGGCTACACCTTC.

Only one count was recorded for this clone. The rearrangement uses TRBV28 and TRBJ2-6; a weak D match, TRBD2 (5 bases). Germline V gene data show CDR1 as MDHEN and CDR2 as SYDVKM. There are 17 residues in the CDR3. V dropped 2 bases and J dropped 0 bases, with 11 bases sitting between them. The CDR3 nucleotides read TGTGCCAGCAGTTTACGAGGGTTCTACTCTGGGGCCAACGTCCTGACTTTC. Protein sequence: CASSLRGFYSGANVLTF.

The V and J genes are TRBV19 and TRBJ1-5; tentative D call: TRBD1 (5 bases). Germline CDR1 is LNHDA and CDR2 is SQIVND (reference sequence). Deletions cut 8 bases from V and 2 bases from J, with 10 bases between. The CDR3 has 13 residues. The DNA for the CDR3 is TGTGCCAGTCGGGGGGTAGGCAATCAGCCCCAGCATTTT. Residues: CASRGVGNQPQHF.

This clone was counted only a few times. This chain joins TRBV19 and TRBJ2-2; unclear D gene. Per germline, CDR1 LNHDA and CDR2 SQIVND (reference sequence). There are 14 residues in the CDR3. The V gene lost 1 base and the J gene lost 5 bases, with 8 bases spanning the gap. The CDR3 DNA sequence: TGTGCCAGTAGTATAGCCCCCCTGACCGGGGAGCTGTTTTTT. It specifies CASSIAPLTGELFF.

This rearrangement joins TRBV30 to TRBJ1-2; D might be TRBD1 (6 bases). Trimming took 4 bases from V and 10 from J, leaving 19 bases between them. The CDR3 extends over 13 amino acids. Germline V gives CDR1 GTSNPN, CDR2 SVGIG (reference sequence). The CDR3 DNA sequence: TGTGCCTGGACCCCAGTGGGGGCCTTGGACTACACCTTC. It is translated as CAWTPVGALDYTF.

The gene calls are TRBV19 and TRBJ2-3; 8 bases are a match to TRBD2. Germline V lookup: CDR1 LNHDA, CDR2 SQIVND (reference sequence). The ends lost 2 bases at V and 6 bases at J; junction bases unmatched: 16. CDR3 length equals 18 residues. Written as DNA, the CDR3 is TGTGCCAGTAGTATACCAGGTCGGAAGCGGGGGCCCAGGGATACGCAGTATTTT. It codes for CASSIPGRKRGPRDTQYF.

V gene TRBV6-1 combines with J gene TRBJ2-5; TRBD2 matches at 7 bases. This CDR3 spans 15 amino acids. Germline-derived CDR1 and CDR2 are MNHNS and SASEGT. Trimming cost V 7 bases and J 4 bases; bases outside gene matches: 12. The CDR3 is CASMDGPGGGETQYF. The CDR3 nucleotides read TGTGCCAGCATGGATGGGCCTGGGGGGGGAGAGACCCAGTACTTC.

This chain uses TRBV9 with TRBJ2-7; perhaps TRBD2 as D (7 bases). V was cut by 8 bases and J by 1 base, with 16 bases left in between. Germline values: CDR1 SGDLS, CDR2 YYNGEE. CDR3 length: 14 amino acids. The CDR3 loop is CASGRGGVSYEQYF. The CDR3 nucleotides read TGTGCCAGTGGCCGAGGGGGGGTGTCCTACGAGCAGTACTTC. The full variable domain, with the rest looked up from reference TRBV9 and TRBJ2-7, is DSGVTQTPKHLITATGQRVTLRCSPRSGDLSVYWYQQSLDQGLQFLIQYYNGEERAKGNILERFSAQQFPDLHSELNLSSLELGDSALYFCASGRGGVSYEQYFGPGTRLTVT.

The chain combines TRBV7-9 with TRBJ2-5; D might be TRBD1 (5 bases). Trimming removed 4 bases from V and 0 bases from J, with 9 bases in between. The CDR3 has 14 amino acids. Germline V lookup: CDR1 SEHNR, CDR2 FQNEAQ (reference sequence). The CDR3 bases are TGTGCCAGCAGCTCAGGGCCTAACCAAGAGACCCAGTACTTC. This codes for CASSSGPNQETQYF. The full variable domain, with the rest looked up from reference TRBV7-9 and TRBJ2-5, is DTGVSQNPRHKITKRGQNVTFRCDPISEHNRLYWYRQTLGQGPEFLTYFQNEAQLEKSRLLSDRFSAERPKGSFSTLEIQRTEQGDSAMYLCASSSGPNQETQYFGPGTRLLVL.

The chain links TRBV29-1 to TRBJ1-2, with TRBD1 matching 7 bases. This CDR3 comprises 13 residues. In germline, CDR1 is SQVTM, CDR2 ANQGSEA. V gave up 0 bases and J gave up 3 bases; unmatched junction bases: 1. Here the CDR3 reads CSVEEQGYYGYTF. As DNA, the CDR3 is TGCAGCGTTGAAGAACAGGGGTACTATGGCTACACCTTC.

The rearrangement links TRBV6-5 to TRBJ2-3; D is perhaps TRBD1 (5 bases). There are 14 residues in the CDR3. V lost 5 bases and J 1 base, leaving 10 bases between the germline ends. The germline gives CDR1 MNHEY, CDR2 SVGAGI. The CDR3 spells CASSLQGGTDTQYF. As DNA, the CDR3 is TGTGCCAGCAGTCTTCAAGGGGGCACAGATACGCAGTATTTT.

This chain connects TRBV7-3 to TRBJ2-1, with a tentative D call TRBD1 (6 bases). V was shortened by 3 bases and J by 4 bases, with 7 bases between the two germline ends. The germline V gene has CDR1 SGHTA and CDR2 FQGTGA. The CDR3 is 13 residues long. CDR3 amino acids: CASSLDRYNEQFF. The CDR3 DNA is TGTGCCAGCAGCTTGGACAGATACAATGAGCAGTTCTTC. Variable domain in full (rest from reference TRBV7-3 and TRBJ2-1): GAGVSQTPSNKVTEKGKYVELRCDPISGHTALYWYRQSLGQGPEFLIYFQGTGAADDSGLPNDRFFAVRPEGSVSTLKIQRTERGDSAVYLCASSLDRYNEQFFGPGTRLTVL.

This chain joins TRBV19 and TRBJ1-1, with a tentative D call TRBD1 (5 bases). V was shortened by 1 base and J by 7 bases, with 19 bases between the two germline ends. Germline lookup yields CDR1 LNHDA and CDR2 SQIVND (reference sequence). CDR3 length: 16 residues. For the CDR3, the DNA is TGTGCCAGTAGTATAGGGGGCAGCGTACGCATAAATGAAGCTTTCTTT. Translated, it gives CASSIGGSVRINEAFF.

This sequence joins TRBV4-1 and TRBJ2-1; the match to TRBD2 covers 13 bases. Germline CDR1 reads MGHRA; CDR2 reads YSYEKL. J was trimmed by 0 bases and V by 2 bases; bases with no gene match: 10. The CDR3 contains 20 residues. CDR3: CASSQRRGLAGFASYNEQFF. The CDR3 nucleotides read TGCGCCAGCAGCCAACGCCGGGGACTAGCGGGGTTTGCCTCCTACAATGAGCAGTTCTTC.

V gene TRBV7-2 combines with J gene TRBJ2-5; TRBD2 agrees at 9 bases. CDR1 and CDR2 from the germline V gene are SGHTA and FQGNSA. V lost 0 bases, J lost 4 bases, and 9 bases stayed unmatched. The CDR3 consists of 17 residues. Here the CDR3 DNA reads TGTGCCAGCAGCTTAGCGAGACTAGCGGTAAGCGGAGAGACCCAGTACTTC. This translates into CASSLARLAVSGETQYF. The full variable domain, its missing parts supplied by reference TRBV7-2 and TRBJ2-5, is GAGVSQSPSNKVTEKGKDVELRCDPISGHTALYWYRQSLGQGLEFLIYFQGNSAPDKSGLPSDRFSAERTGGSVSTLTIQRTQQEDSAVYLCASSLARLAVSGETQYFGPGTRLLVL.

V and J are TRBV27 and TRBJ2-1, with D perhaps matching TRBD2 (5 bases). The V and J ends lost 10 bases and 0 bases respectively, with 13 bases between them. The CDR3 loop spans 14 amino acids. Germline CDR1 reads MNHEY; CDR2 reads SMNVEV (reference sequence). The CDR3 region is CATTRTGSYNEQFF. The CDR3 bases are TGTGCCACTACTAGGACGGGCTCCTACAATGAGCAGTTCTTC.

The chain links TRBV5-1 to TRBJ2-3, with D perhaps TRBD2 (6 bases). Germline V gene lookup returns CDR1 SGHRS and CDR2 YFSETQ. Deletions cut 1 base from V and 0 bases from J, with 9 bases between. The CDR3 contains 15 residues. CDR3: CASSLWGDSTDTQYF. The CDR3 DNA reads as TGCGCCAGCAGCTTGTGGGGGGACAGCACAGATACGCAGTATTTT.

The rearrangement links TRBV4-1 to TRBJ1-6; 9 nucleotides match TRBD1. The germline V gene encodes CDR1 MGHRA and CDR2 YSYEKL. With V trimmed by 0 bases and J by 10 bases, 13 bases remained unmatched. There are 18 residues in the CDR3. In DNA form, the CDR3 reads TGCGCCAGCAGCCAAGATCGGGACAGGGTATCGGTTAGGTCACCCCTCCACTTT. It specifies CASSQDRDRVSVRSPLHF.

This chain connects TRBV4-3 to TRBJ2-7, with a weak D call TRBD1 (5 bases). The germline gives CDR1 LGHNA, CDR2 YSLEER. The CDR3 runs to 14 residues. Trimming took off 1 base at V and 2 bases at J, with 9 bases between the two ends. The CDR3 loop reads CASSQGSGTYEQYF. The CDR3 region has the DNA TGCGCCAGCAGCCAAGGGTCAGGGACCTACGAGCAGTACTTC.

This chain uses TRBV27 with TRBJ2-7; D perhaps matches TRBD2 (6 bases). Germline V gene data show CDR1 as MNHEY and CDR2 as SMNVEV (reference sequence). The CDR3 is made up of 13 amino acids. V lost 3 bases, J lost 3 bases, and 9 bases lay in between. The CDR3 is CASSFGRDYEQYF. In DNA form, the CDR3 reads TGTGCCAGCAGTTTCGGGCGGGACTACGAGCAGTACTTC.

The V call is TRBV6-1, the J call TRBJ2-7, with TRBD1 matching 9 bases. The CDR3 spans 13 residues. Germline V gene data show CDR1 as MNHNS and CDR2 as SASEGT. V lost 6 bases and J lost 5; bases outside the gene matches: 5. DNA for the CDR3: TGTGCCAGCAGCCTACAGGGGGCGGACGAGCAGTACTTC. Encoded protein: CASSLQGADEQYF.

This clone was detected once. Here the CDR3 DNA reads TGTGCCAGCAGTTACACCAGCGGGGGGGCCAACAATGAGCAGTTCTTC. Translation: CASSYTSGGANNEQFF. The chain links TRBV6-6 to TRBJ2-1; TRBD2 matches 10 bases. Germline V gives CDR1 MNHNY, CDR2 SVGAGI (reference sequence). Trimming at V came to 2 bases and at J to 5 bases, leaving 6 bases not matched to a gene. The CDR3 extends over 16 amino acids.

The chain has TRBV5-6 and TRBJ1-2; 7 nucleotides align to TRBD1. The ends lost 3 bases at V and 7 bases at J; junction bases unmatched: 9. Germline CDR1 SGHDT, CDR2 YYEEEE. The CDR3 is made up of 14 amino acids. The CDR3 sequence: CASSSGTAWFGYTF. The CDR3 DNA sequence: TGTGCCAGCAGCTCCGGGACAGCGTGGTTTGGCTACACCTTC.

This sequence joins TRBV28 and TRBJ2-1; 8 bases match TRBD1. Germline CDR1 is MDHEN and CDR2 is SYDVKM. V lost 3 bases to trimming and J lost 14 bases; unmatched junction nucleotides: 12. CDR3 length: 14 residues. CDR3 DNA: TGTGCCAGCAGTTTCCAGGACAGGGCCTTACGAAAGTTCTTC. It encodes CASSFQDRALRKFF.